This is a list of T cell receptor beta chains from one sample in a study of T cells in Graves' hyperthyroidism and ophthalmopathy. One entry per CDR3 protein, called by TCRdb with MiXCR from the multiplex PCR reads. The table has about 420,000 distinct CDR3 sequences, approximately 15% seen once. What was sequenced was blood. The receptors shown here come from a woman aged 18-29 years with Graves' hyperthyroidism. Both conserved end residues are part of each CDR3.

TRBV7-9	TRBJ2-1	CASSRPGVSYNEQFF
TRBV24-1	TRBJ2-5	CATSETRGSETQYF
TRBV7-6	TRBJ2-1	CASSSRSRDEQFF
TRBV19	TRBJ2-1	CASSREGGASGQEQFF
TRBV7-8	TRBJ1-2	CASSSDRGRASGYTF
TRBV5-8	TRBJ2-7	CASSLRQGPYEQYF
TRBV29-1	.	CSADVGLAGGMRNEQYF
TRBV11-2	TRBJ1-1	CASSRETVNTEAFF
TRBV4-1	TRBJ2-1	CASSQGGNEQFF
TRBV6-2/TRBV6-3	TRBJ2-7	CASSYSSGRAPTYEQYF
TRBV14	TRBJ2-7	CASSYDDSYEQYF
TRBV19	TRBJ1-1	CASRLSLWGPMNTEAFF
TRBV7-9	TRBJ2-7	CASSLSADILNEQYF
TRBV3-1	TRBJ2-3	CASSPGWRGTDTQYF
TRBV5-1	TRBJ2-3	CASRERGRTDTQYF
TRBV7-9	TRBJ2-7	CASRSGKGGTGRYEQYF
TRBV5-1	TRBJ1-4	CASSPGGSFPTTNEKLFF
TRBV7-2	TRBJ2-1	CASSLDKTGLLNNEQFF
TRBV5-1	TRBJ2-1	CASSLVASEQFF
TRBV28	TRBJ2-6	CASGTGGSGANALTF
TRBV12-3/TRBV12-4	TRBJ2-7	CASSFGASGYEQYF
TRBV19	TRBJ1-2	CASSEGTRIGGYTF
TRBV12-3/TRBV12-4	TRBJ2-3	CASRLSGRTADTQYF
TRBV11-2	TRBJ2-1	CASSREGEGRNEQFF
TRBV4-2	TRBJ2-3	CASSQARAGTPTGDTQYF
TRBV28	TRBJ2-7	CASSLQGKGYEQYF
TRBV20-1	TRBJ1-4	CSARIWTDATNEKLFF
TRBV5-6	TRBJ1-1	CASSHREKNTEAFF
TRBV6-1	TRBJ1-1	CASNRGTEAFF
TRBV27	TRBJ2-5	CATVRLAGKQETQYF
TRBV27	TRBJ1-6	CASSATRDIDFSPLHF
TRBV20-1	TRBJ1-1	CSVFPPRALNTEAFF
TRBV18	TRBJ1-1	CASSLGSTEAFF
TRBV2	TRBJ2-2	CASKEIAGTGELFF
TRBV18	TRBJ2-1	CASSPRDLTYNEQFF
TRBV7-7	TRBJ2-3	CASSVTGGEADTQYF
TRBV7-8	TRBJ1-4	CASSLGRGLREKLFF
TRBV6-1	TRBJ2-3	CASTQLAGGADTQYF
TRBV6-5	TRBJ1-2	CASSYALSAGSRNGYTF
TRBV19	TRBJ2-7	CASSMAGQGYYEQYF
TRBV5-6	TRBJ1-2	CASSLGPEKQYGYTF
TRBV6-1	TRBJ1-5	CASMQRGGLTGLNQPQHF
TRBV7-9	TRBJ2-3	CASSLGPRPDTQYF
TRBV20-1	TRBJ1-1	CSARDGGYNTEAFF
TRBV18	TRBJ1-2	CASSPRRSYYGYTF
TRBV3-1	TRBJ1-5	CASSQRTANQPQHF
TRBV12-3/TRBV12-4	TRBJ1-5	CASSPDRGPQHYSNQPQHF
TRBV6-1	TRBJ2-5	CASSRLSAGRETQYF
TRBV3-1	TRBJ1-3	CASSRAGGLSGNTIYF
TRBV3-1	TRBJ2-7	CASSPLPYEQYF